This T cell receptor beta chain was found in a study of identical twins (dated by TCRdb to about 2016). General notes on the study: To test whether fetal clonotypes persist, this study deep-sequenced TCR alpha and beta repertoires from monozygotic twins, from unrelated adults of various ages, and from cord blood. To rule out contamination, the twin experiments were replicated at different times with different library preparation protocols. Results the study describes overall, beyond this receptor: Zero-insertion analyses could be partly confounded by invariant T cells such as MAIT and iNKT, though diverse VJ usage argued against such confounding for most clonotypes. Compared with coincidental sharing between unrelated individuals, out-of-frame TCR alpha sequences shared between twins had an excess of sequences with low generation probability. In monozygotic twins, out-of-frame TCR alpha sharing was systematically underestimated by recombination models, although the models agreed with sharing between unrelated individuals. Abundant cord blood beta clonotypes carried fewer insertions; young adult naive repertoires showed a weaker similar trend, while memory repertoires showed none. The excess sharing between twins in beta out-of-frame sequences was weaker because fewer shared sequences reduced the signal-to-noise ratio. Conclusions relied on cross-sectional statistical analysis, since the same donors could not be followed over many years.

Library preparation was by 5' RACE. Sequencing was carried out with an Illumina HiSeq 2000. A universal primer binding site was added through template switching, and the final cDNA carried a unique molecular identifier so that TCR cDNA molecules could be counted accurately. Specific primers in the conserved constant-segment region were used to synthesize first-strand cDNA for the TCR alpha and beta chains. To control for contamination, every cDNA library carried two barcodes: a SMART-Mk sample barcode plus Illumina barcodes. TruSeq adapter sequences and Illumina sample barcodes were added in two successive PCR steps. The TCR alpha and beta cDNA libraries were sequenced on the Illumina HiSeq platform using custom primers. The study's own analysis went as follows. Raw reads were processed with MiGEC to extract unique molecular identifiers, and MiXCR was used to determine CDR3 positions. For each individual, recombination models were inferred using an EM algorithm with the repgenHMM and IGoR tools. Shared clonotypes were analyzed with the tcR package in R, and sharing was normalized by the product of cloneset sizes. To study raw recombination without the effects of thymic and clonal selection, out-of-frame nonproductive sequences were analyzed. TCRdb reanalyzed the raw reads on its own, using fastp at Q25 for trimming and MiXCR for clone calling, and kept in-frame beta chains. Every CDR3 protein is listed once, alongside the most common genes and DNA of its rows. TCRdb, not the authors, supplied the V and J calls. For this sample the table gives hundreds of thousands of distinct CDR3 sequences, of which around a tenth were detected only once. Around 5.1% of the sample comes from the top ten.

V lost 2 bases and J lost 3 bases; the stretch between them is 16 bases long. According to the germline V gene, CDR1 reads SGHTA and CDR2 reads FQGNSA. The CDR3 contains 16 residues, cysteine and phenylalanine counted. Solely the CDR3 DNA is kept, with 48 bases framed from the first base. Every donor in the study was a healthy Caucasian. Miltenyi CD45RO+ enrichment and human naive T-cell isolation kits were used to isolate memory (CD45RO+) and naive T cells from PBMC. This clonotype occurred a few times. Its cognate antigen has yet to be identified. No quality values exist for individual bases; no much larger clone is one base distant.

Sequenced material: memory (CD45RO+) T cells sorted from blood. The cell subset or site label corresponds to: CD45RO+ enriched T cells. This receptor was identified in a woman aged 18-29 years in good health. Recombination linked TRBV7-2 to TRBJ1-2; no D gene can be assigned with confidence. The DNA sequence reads TGTGCCAGCAGCTTATCCGTCGGGGATGAGTACTATGGCTACACCTTC. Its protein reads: CASSLSVGDEYYGYTF. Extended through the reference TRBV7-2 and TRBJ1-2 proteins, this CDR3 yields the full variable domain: GAGVSQSPSNKVTEKGKDVELRCDPISGHTALYWYRQSLGQGLEFLIYFQGNSAPDKSGLPSDRFSAERTGGSVSTLTIQRTQQEDSAVYLCASSLSVGDEYYGYTFGSGTRLTVV.